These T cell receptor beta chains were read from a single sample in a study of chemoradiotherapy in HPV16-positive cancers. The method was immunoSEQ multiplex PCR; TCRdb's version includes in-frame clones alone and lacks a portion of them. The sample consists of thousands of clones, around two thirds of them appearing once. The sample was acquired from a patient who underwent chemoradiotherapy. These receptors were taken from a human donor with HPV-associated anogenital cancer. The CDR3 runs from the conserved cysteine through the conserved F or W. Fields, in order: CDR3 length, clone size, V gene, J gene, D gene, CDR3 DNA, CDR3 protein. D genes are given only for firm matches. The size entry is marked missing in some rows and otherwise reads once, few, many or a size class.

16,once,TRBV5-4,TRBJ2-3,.,TGTGCCAGCAGCTTGGGGAGGCTGTCTAGCACAGATACGCAGTATTTT,CASSLGRLSSTDTQYF
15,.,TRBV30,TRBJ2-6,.,TGTGCCTGGAGTGGGGGTGGAGCTGGGGCCAACGTCCTGACTTTC,CAWSGGGAGANVLTF
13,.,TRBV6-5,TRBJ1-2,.,TGTGCCAGCAGTTACGTGGGGGCGCATGGCTACACCTTC,CASSYVGAHGYTF
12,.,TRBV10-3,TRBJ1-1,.,TGTGCTTCAGGGAATTCTCTGACTGAAGCTTTCTTT,CASGNSLTEAFF
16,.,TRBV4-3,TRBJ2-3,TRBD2,TGCGCCAGCAGCCAAGTAGCGGGGGGGCGGGCTGATACGCAGTATTTT,CASSQVAGGRADTQYF
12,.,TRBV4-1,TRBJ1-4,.,TGCGCCAGCAGCCCCGCTAATGAAAAACTGTTTTTT,CASSPANEKLFF
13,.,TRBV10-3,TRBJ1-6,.,TGTGCCATCAACGGGCCAGGGGACTCACCCCTCCACTTT,CAINGPGDSPLHF
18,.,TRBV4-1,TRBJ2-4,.,TGCGCCAGCAGCCAAGATCCAGGGTATCTACTAGCCAAAAACATTCAGTACTTC,CASSQDPGYLLAKNIQYF
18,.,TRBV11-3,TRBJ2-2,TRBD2,TGTGCCAGCAGCTTCGCCCGAGGGAGGGCTAAGAACACCGGGGAGCTGTTTTTT,CASSFARGRAKNTGELFF
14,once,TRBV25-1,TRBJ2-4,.,TGTGCCAGCAGTGACTCCGGGAGTCGGGCACTTCAGTACTTC,CASSDSGSRALQYF
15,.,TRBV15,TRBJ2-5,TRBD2,TGTGCCACCAGCAGAGATGGACTAGCAGAAGAGACCCAGTACTTC,CATSRDGLAEETQYF
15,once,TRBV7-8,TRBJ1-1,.,TGTGCCAGCAGCCCAAGGCCAGGGGAGAACACTGAAGCTTTCTTT,CASSPRPGENTEAFF
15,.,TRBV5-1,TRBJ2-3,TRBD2,TGCGCCAGCAGCTATAGCGGGGATCTCACAGATACGCAGTATTTT,CASSYSGDLTDTQYF
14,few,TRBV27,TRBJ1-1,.,TGTGCCAGCAGTCCCGGGACTGTGAACACTGAAGCTTTCTTT,CASSPGTVNTEAFF
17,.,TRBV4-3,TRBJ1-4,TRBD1,TGCGCCAGCAGCCAAGCCTCAGGACAGGGGGCGGGGGAAAAACTGTTTTTT,CASSQASGQGAGEKLFF
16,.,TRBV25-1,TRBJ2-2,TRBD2,TGTGCCAGCAGTGTTAGCGGGAGTGCGAACACCGGGGAGCTGTTTTTT,CASSVSGSANTGELFF
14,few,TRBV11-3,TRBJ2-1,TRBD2,TGTGCCAGCAGCTTGGGACTACCCAACAATGAGCAGTTCTTC,CASSLGLPNNEQFF
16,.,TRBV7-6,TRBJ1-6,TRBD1,TGTGCCAGCAGCACCCGGGACAGGGTTTATAATTCACCCCTCCACTTT,CASSTRDRVYNSPLHF
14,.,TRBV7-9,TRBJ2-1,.,TGTGCCAGCAGCTTAGGGGAGGTCGACAATGAGCAGTTCTTC,CASSLGEVDNEQFF
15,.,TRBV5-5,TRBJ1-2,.,TGTGCCAGCAGCTTTCTTGTGGGATCGACGGATGGCTACACCTTC,CASSFLVGSTDGYTF
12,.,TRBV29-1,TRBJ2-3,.,TGCAAGATCCCGGCCTACACAGATACGCAGTATTTT,CKIPAYTDTQYF
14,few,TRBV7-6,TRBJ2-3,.,TGTGCCAGCACTTCGGACCAGGGTGCAGATACGCAGTATTTT,CASTSDQGADTQYF
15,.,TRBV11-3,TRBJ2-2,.,TGTGCCAGCAGCTTCGACTGGCCAAACACCGGGGAGCTGTTTTTT,CASSFDWPNTGELFF
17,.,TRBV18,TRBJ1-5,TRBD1,TGTGCCAGCTCACCAAGCCGGGACAGGGGTTTTCATCAGCCCCAGCATTTT,CASSPSRDRGFHQPQHF
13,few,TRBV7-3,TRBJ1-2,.,TGTGCCAGCAGCTTACGACACCACTATGGCTACACCTTC,CASSLRHHYGYTF
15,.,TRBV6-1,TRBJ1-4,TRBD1,TGTGCCAGCAGTCTATCCGGGACAGGGAGGGAAAAACTGTTTTTT,CASSLSGTGREKLFF
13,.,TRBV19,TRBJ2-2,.,TGTGCCTCCACAGAGGGGTGGAACGGGGAGCTGTTTTTT,CASTEGWNGELFF
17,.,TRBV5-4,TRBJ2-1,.,TGTGCCAGCAGCCCCACGGCATCCCCTAGCACCTACAATGAGCAGTTCTTC,CASSPTASPSTYNEQFF
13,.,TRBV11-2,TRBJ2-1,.,TGTGCCAGCCAACGGCCGGGCACTATTGAGCAGTTCTTC,CASQRPGTIEQFF
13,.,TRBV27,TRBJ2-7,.,TGTGCCAGCAAAGGAGGGGACCGCTACGAGCAGTACTTC,CASKGGDRYEQYF
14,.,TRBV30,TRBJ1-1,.,TGTGCCTTAAAGCCCGCGGTAAAAAGCACTGAAGCTTTCTTT,CALKPAVKSTEAFF
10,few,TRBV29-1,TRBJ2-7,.,TGCAGCGTTGTTTCCCAGTGGGAGTACTTC,CSVVSQWEYF
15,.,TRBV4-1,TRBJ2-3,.,TGCGCCAGCAGCCAAGCTAGCGTCGGCACAGATACGCAGTATTTT,CASSQASVGTDTQYF
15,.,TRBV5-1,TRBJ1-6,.,TGCGCCAGCAGCCACGGACGAGGGAATGGATCACCCCTCCACTTT,CASSHGRGNGSPLHF
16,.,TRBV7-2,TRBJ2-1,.,TGTGCCAGCAGCTCCCCTCGCGGGTTAGGGACAAATGAGCAGTTCTTC,CASSSPRGLGTNEQFF
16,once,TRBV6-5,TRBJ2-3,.,TGTGCCAGCAGTTACTCGGGCGGCGGGGGCGGGGGTACGCAGTATTTT,CASSYSGGGGGGTQYF
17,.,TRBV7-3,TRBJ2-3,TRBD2,TGTGCCAGCAGCCCAACCGGGACTAGCGGGAGATGGGATACGCAGTATTTT,CASSPTGTSGRWDTQYF
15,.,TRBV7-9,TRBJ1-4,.,TGTGCCAGCAGCTCGGGGGTTGCAACTAATGAAAAACTGTTTTTT,CASSSGVATNEKLFF
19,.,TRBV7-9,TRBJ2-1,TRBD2,TGTGCCAGCAGCTTACTTAAGCGGGAGGGAAAGCGGTCCTACAATGAGCAGTTCTTC,CASSLLKREGKRSYNEQFF
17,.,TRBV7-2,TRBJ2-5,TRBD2,TGTGCCAGCAGCTCCGGACTGCTAGCGGGAAGTCCTGGGACCCAGTACTTC,CASSSGLLAGSPGTQYF
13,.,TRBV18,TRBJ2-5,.,TGTGCCAGCTCATCGACGGTGCAAGAGACCCAGTACTTC,CASSSTVQETQYF
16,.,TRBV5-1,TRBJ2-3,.,TGCGCCAGCAGCTTGGAGTACTCGGCCTACACAGATACGCAGTATTTT,CASSLEYSAYTDTQYF
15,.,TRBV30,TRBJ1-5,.,TGTGCCTGGAGCTTAGGGTTTGATAGCAATCAGCCCCAGCATTTT,CAWSLGFDSNQPQHF
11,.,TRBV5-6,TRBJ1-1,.,TGTGCCAGCAGCTTTTCAGGGGTAGCTTTCTTT,CASSFSGVAFF
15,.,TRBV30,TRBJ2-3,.,TGTGCCTGGAGTAAAGGTTATAGGGGCACAGATACGCAGTATTTT,CAWSKGYRGTDTQYF
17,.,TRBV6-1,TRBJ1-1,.,TGTGCCAGCAGTGAAGGGGGGTACACGGCTCTGAACACTGAAGCTTTCTTT,CASSEGGYTALNTEAFF
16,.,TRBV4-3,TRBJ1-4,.,TGCGCCAGCAGCCAAGATCAGGCAGGTTTAAGGGAAAAACTGTTTTTT,CASSQDQAGLREKLFF
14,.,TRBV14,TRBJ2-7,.,TGTGCCAGCAGCCTCCGATGGGCCCTCTACGAGCAGTACTTC,CASSLRWALYEQYF
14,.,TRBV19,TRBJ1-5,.,TGTGCCAGTAGTACGCAGGTTGGCAATCAGCCCCAGCATTTT,CASSTQVGNQPQHF
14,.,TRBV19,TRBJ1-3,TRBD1,TGTGCCAGTACAGGGGGCGCACATGGAAACACCATATATTTT,CASTGGAHGNTIYF
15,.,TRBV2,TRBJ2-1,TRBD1,TGTGCCAGCAGTGAAGCGAGGACAGGGGGAAATGAGCAGTTCTTC,CASSEARTGGNEQFF
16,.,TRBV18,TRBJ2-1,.,TGTGCCAGCTCACCTAATAGGGGTTCGGGCGACAATGAGCAGTTCTTC,CASSPNRGSGDNEQFF
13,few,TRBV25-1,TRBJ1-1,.,TGTGCCAGCCTAGACAGTGGGAGGACTGAAGCTTTCTTT,CASLDSGRTEAFF
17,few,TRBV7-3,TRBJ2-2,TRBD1,TGTGCCAGCAGCTTACACGGACAGGGGGCGAACACCGGGGAGCTGTTTTTT,CASSLHGQGANTGELFF
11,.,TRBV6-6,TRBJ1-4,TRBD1,TGTGCCAGCAGAGGGGGCGAAAAACTGTTTTTT,CASRGGEKLFF